This entry lists 23 T cell receptor beta chains sequenced from one sample in a study of T-cell reconstitution after alpha-beta-depleted transplantation in children. Preparing the TCRbeta library involved the use of unique molecular identifiers. From the PCR reads, TCRdb called clonotypes with MiXCR, one entry per CDR3 protein. The sample shows roughly 490,000 distinct CDR3 sequences, approximately 10% of them seen only once. The specimen comprised PBMCs, mostly from graft donor cells, sampled 180 days after TCRalphabeta/CD19-depleted stem cell transplant. Receptor source: a female patient between 2 and 10 years old who had a stem cell transplant for aplastic anemia, so the T cells may come from the graft donor.

The V call is TRBV10-3, the J call TRBJ2-7; 9 bases fit TRBD2. V was clipped by 8 bases and J by 0 bases; unmatched bases: 5. Germline assignment: CDR1 ENHRY and CDR2 SYGVKD. CDR3 size: 14 residues. The CDR3 sequence: CAISSGKSSYEQYF. The CDR3 DNA reads TGTGCCATCTCTAGCGGGAAGAGCTCCTACGAGCAGTACTTC.

This clonotype was observed many times. The chain couples TRBV3-1 to TRBJ2-1; no firm D call. The CDR3 runs 16 residues. V lost 0 bases to trimming and J lost 3 bases, with 12 bases between them. The germline gives CDR1 LGHDT, CDR2 YNNKEL (reference sequence). CDR3 in DNA: TGTGCCAGCAGCCAAGAAGGGCCGGCTAGCTACAATGAGCAGTTCTTC. Translating it yields CASSQEGPASYNEQFF.

This clonotype was seen ten or more times. This chain uses TRBV20-1 with TRBJ2-1; 7 bases match TRBD2. This CDR3 has 16 residues. V was clipped by 5 bases and J by 0 bases; unmatched bases: 10. CDR1 DFQATT and CDR2 SNEGSKA come from the germline V gene (reference sequence). The CDR3 region is CSAPRDGGGSYNEQFF. CDR3 nucleotide sequence: TGCAGTGCTCCCAGGGATGGGGGGGGCTCCTACAATGAGCAGTTCTTC.

V is TRBV9 and J is TRBJ2-6; D unresolved. The CDR3 consists of 14 residues. Trimming removed 4 bases at V and 0 bases at J, with 5 bases between. CDR1 and CDR2 from the germline V gene are SGDLS and YYNGEE. Here the CDR3 reads CASSSRSGANVLTF. The DNA of the CDR3 is TGTGCCAGCAGCTCTCGCTCTGGGGCCAACGTCCTGACTTTC.

V is TRBV6-5 and J is TRBJ2-4; D assignment may be TRBD1 or TRBD2 (5 bases each). Germline CDR1 reads MNHEY; CDR2 reads SVGAGI. V lost 4 bases and J lost 2, with 15 bases in between. The CDR3 has 16 amino acids. The CDR3 DNA reads as TGTGCCAGCAGTTCTAGCCCGGGACCATCCAAAAACATTCAGTACTTC. Translating it yields CASSSSPGPSKNIQYF.

The chain has TRBV14 and TRBJ2-1, with TRBD2 matching 16 bases. Looked up from germline, CDR1 is SGHDN and CDR2 is FVKESK. The J segment lost 1 base and the V segment lost 4 bases, leaving 4 bases of the junction unmatched. The CDR3 has 18 residues. The CDR3 loop reads CASSPGLAGGKSYNEQFF. The CDR3 DNA sequence: TGTGCCAGCAGCCCGGGACTAGCGGGAGGGAAATCCTACAATGAGCAGTTCTTC. Filled out from reference TRBV14 and TRBJ2-1, the complete variable domain reads EAGVTQFPSHSVIEKGQTVTLRCDPISGHDNLYWYRRVMGKEIKFLLHFVKESKQDESGMPNNRFLAERTGGTYSTLKVQPAELEDSGVYFCASSPGLAGGKSYNEQFFGPGTRLTVL.

This clonotype was counted a few times. This sequence joins TRBV18 and TRBJ1-5; TRBD1 might be the D (5 bases). The germline CDR1 and CDR2 sequences are KGHSH and LQKENI. The V end lost 0 bases, the J end lost 3 bases, and 9 bases lay between the germline ends. This CDR3 is built from 15 residues. The CDR3 is CASSPPGTPNQPQHF. The CDR3 region has the DNA TGTGCCAGCTCACCACCAGGGACCCCCAATCAGCCCCAGCATTTT.

The sample holds many counts of this clonotype. The V gene is TRBV28, the J gene TRBJ1-5; 8 nucleotides align to TRBD1. CDR3 size: 18 residues. Germline V lookup: CDR1 MDHEN, CDR2 SYDVKM. The CDR3 reads CASNGDRTLINSNQPQHF. The CDR3 bases are TGTGCATCCAACGGGGACAGGACCCTGATAAATAGCAATCAGCCCCAGCATTTT.

This clonotype has a handful of counts. The chain recombines TRBV20-1 with TRBJ2-5; tentatively, D is TRBD2 (5 bases). Germline V lookup: CDR1 DFQATT, CDR2 SNEGSKA (reference sequence). The CDR3 length is 11 residues. Trimming stripped 3 bases from V and 3 bases from J, with 5 bases between. The CDR3 coding sequence is TGCAGTGCTAGGAGGGAAGAGACCCAGTACTTC. Translated, it gives CSARREETQYF.

This clonotype was recorded many times. V is TRBV29-1 and J is TRBJ1-2; TRBD1 aligns across 8 bases. The CDR3 extends over 14 amino acids. CDR1 and CDR2 (germline): SQVTM, ANQGSEA. J was trimmed by 3 bases and V by 4 bases; bases with no gene match: 7. The CDR3 loop is CSVVRQGADYGYTF. As DNA, the CDR3 is TGCAGCGTTGTACGGCAGGGGGCGGACTATGGCTACACCTTC.

This clonotype was seen a few times. The genes are TRBV6-2 or TRBV6-3 and TRBJ2-3; D not certain. The CDR3 runs 14 residues. Trimming removed 6 bases at V and 4 bases at J, with 14 bases between. CDR1 is MNHEY, CDR2 SVGEGT, per germline. The CDR3 reads CASRQPREADTQYF. Written as DNA, the CDR3 is TGTGCCAGCAGACAACCCCGCGAAGCAGATACGCAGTATTTT.

The chain carries TRBV3-1 and TRBJ1-5; D is ambiguous. The CDR3 consists of 14 residues. Trimming pared 1 base from V and 7 bases from J, leaving 11 bases between. The germline V gene has CDR1 LGHDT and CDR2 YNNKEL (reference sequence). The CDR3 spells CASSQGILLQPQHF. DNA for the CDR3: TGTGCCAGCAGCCAAGGGATACTCCTACAGCCCCAGCATTTT. The full variable domain, in which reference TRBV3-1 and TRBJ1-5 provide the parts outside the CDR3, is DTAVSQTPKYLVTQMGNDKSIKCEQNLGHDTMYWYKQDSKKFLKIMFSYNNKELIINETVPNRFSPKSPDKAHLNLHINSLELGDSAVYFCASSQGILLQPQHFGDGTRLSIL.

The J gene is TRBJ2-2, the V gene TRBV15, with D perhaps TRBD1 (6 bases). Germline loops: CDR1 LNHNV, CDR2 YYDKDF (reference sequence). Trimming removed 5 bases at V and 6 bases at J, with 10 bases between. The CDR3 spans 13 residues. CDR3 loop: CATSGTGPGELFF. CDR3 DNA: TGTGCCACCAGCGGAACAGGGCCCGGGGAGCTGTTTTTT.

This clonotype showed up many times. The genes are TRBV27 and TRBJ2-7; D not certain. The CDR3 has 13 residues. V gave up 3 bases and J gave up 3 bases, with 9 bases separating them. CDR1 is MNHEY, CDR2 SMNVEV, per germline (reference sequence). CDR3 loop: CASSFTENYEQYF. The CDR3 coding sequence is TGTGCCAGCAGTTTTACAGAGAACTACGAGCAGTACTTC.

The chain combines TRBV29-1 with TRBJ2-1; 10 nucleotides match TRBD1. In germline, CDR1 is SQVTM, CDR2 ANQGSEA. The J segment lost 8 bases and the V segment lost 1 base, leaving 8 bases of the junction unmatched. CDR3 length: 15 amino acids. CDR3 residues: CSVEAKDRGIHEQFF. Here the CDR3 DNA reads TGCAGCGTTGAAGCCAAGGACAGGGGGATCCATGAGCAGTTCTTC.

This clonotype was recorded a few times. V usage is TRBV7-2 and J usage is TRBJ1-2; TRBD1 is a possible D gene (5 bases). The germline gives CDR1 SGHTA, CDR2 FQGNSA. Trimming shortened V by 0 bases and J by 7 bases, and 15 bases separated the two germline ends. There are 15 residues in the CDR3. The CDR3 reads CASSLASGAIGGYTF. Written as DNA, the CDR3 is TGTGCCAGCAGCTTAGCGAGTGGGGCGATCGGTGGCTACACCTTC.

This clonotype showed up many times. The chain employs TRBV11-2 and TRBJ2-3, with 14 bases fitting TRBD2. Germline CDR1 SGHAT, CDR2 FQNNGV. The CDR3 totals 15 residues. Unmatched junction bases numbered 3, after V lost 4 bases and J lost 6 bases. CDR3 sequence reads: CASSSGLAGVDTQYF. Written as DNA, the CDR3 is TGTGCCAGCAGCTCGGGACTAGCGGGGGTCGATACGCAGTATTTT.

V usage is TRBV6-1 and J usage is TRBJ2-1; 14 nucleotides align to TRBD2. The trim removed 5 bases at V and 4 bases at J, leaving 4 bases unmatched. The CDR3 runs to 16 residues. Germline V gene data show CDR1 as MNHNS and CDR2 as SASEGT. Here the CDR3 DNA reads TGTGCCAGCAGTCAAGGGACTAGCGGGAGATACAATGAGCAGTTCTTC. Its protein product is CASSQGTSGRYNEQFF.

This clonotype was recorded a few times. The V and J genes are TRBV12-3 or TRBV12-4 and TRBJ2-3; 8 bases agree with TRBD1. The V gene end was trimmed by 7 bases and the J gene end by 2 bases; junction bases not matched to a gene: 5. The length of the CDR3 is 14 residues. The DNA of the CDR3 is TGTGCCAGCACCGACAGGGGACACACAGATACGCAGTATTTT. Residues: CASTDRGHTDTQYF.

This clonotype was counted only a few times. The J gene is TRBJ2-1, the V gene TRBV29-1; D gene uncertain. The CDR3 sequence is 14 residues long. Trimming took 3 bases from V and 0 from J, leaving 9 bases between them. Germline values: CDR1 SQVTM, CDR2 ANQGSEA. The CDR3 DNA is TGCAGCGTTGACGCCAGGAGCTCCTACAATGAGCAGTTCTTC. Protein sequence: CSVDARSSYNEQFF.

This clonotype came up many times. The chain has TRBV29-1 and TRBJ2-5; D is undetermined. Germline CDR1 SQVTM, CDR2 ANQGSEA. The ends were cut back, 4 bases at V and 4 bases at J, with 13 bases in the middle. The CDR3 has 13 residues. The CDR3 protein is CSVVVTFGETQYF. CDR3 DNA: TGCAGCGTTGTGGTCACATTCGGAGAGACCCAGTACTTC.

This clonotype was detected ten times or more. V gene TRBV11-2 combines with J gene TRBJ2-6; D possibly corresponds to TRBD1 (6 bases). The CDR3 totals 17 residues. Germline loops: CDR1 SGHAT, CDR2 FQNNGV. Trimming took off 1 base at V and 3 bases at J, with 13 bases between the two ends. The chain's CDR3 is CASSLVGQGHGANVLTF. CDR3 DNA sequence: TGTGCCAGCAGCTTAGTTGGGCAGGGACATGGGGCCAACGTCCTGACTTTC. Supplemented by reference TRBV11-2 and TRBJ2-6, the full variable domain reads EAGVAQSPRYKIIEKRQSVAFWCNPISGHATLYWYQQILGQGPKLLIQFQNNGVVDDSQLPKDRFSAERLKGVDSTLKIQPAKLEDSAVYLCASSLVGQGHGANVLTFGAGSRLTVL.

This clonotype was recorded a few times. The rearrangement joins TRBV4-3 to TRBJ2-5; D is perhaps TRBD2 (5 bases). The CDR3 loop spans 13 amino acids. In germline, CDR1 is LGHNA, CDR2 YSLEER. The ends were cut back, 1 base at V and 5 bases at J, with 8 bases in the middle. Written as DNA, the CDR3 is TGCGCCAGCAGCCAAGGAGGGTCGGAGACCCAGTACTTC. Protein sequence: CASSQGGSETQYF.